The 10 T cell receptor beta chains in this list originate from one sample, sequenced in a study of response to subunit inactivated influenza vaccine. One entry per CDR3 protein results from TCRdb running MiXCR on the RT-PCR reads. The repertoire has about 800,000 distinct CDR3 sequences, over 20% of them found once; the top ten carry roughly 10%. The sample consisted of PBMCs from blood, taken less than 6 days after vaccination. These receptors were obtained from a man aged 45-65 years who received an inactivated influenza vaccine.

The CDR3 nucleotides are TGTGCCAGCAGCTTATCGCATATAGCGGGGGGCCACAATGAGCAGTTCTTC. It yields the protein CASSLSHIAGGHNEQFF. The chain carries TRBV7-2 and TRBJ2-1; 10 bases match TRBD2. CDR1 is SGHTA, CDR2 FQGNSA, per germline. Unmatched junction bases numbered 9, after V lost 2 bases and J lost 5 bases. This CDR3 contains 17 residues.

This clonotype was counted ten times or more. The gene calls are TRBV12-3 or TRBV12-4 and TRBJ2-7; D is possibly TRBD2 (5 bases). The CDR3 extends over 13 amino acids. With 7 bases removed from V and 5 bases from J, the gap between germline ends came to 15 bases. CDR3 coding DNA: TGTGCCAGCACCCCCACTAGTAAGCACGAGCAGTACTTC. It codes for CASTPTSKHEQYF.

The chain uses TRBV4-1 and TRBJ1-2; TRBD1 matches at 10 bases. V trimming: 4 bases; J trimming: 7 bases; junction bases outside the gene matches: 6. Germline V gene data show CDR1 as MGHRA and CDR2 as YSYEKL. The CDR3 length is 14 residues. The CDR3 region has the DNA TGCGCCAGCAGCCCACCGACAGGGGGCCTTGGCTACACCTTC. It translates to CASSPPTGGLGYTF.

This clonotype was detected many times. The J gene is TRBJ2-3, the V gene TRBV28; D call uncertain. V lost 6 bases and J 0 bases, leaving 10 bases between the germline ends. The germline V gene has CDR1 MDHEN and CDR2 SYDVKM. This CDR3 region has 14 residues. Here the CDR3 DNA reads TGTGCCAGCAGCCGGTCTTTTAGCACAGATACGCAGTATTTT. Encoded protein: CASSRSFSTDTQYF.

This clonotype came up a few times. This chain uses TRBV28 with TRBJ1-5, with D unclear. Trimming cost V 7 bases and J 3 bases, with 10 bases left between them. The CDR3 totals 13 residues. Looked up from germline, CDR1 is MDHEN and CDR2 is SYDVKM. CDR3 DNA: TGTGCCAGCACCTGGGGTTCCAATCAGCCCCAGCATTTT. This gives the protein CASTWGSNQPQHF.

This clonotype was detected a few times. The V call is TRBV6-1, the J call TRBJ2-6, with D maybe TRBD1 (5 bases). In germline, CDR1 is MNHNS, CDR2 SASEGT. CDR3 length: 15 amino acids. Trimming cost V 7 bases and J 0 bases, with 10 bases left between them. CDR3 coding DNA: TGTGCCAGCACCACAGGAGTCTCTGGGGCCAACGTCCTGACTTTC. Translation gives CASTTGVSGANVLTF.

Here the CDR3 reads CASSLGSRVEQFF. The CDR3 DNA is TGTGCCAGCAGCTTAGGTAGCCGGGTTGAGCAGTTCTTC. The V gene is TRBV7-9, the J gene TRBJ2-1; no definite D call. The CDR3 contains 13 residues. With 1 base removed from V and 9 bases from J, the gap between germline ends came to 10 bases. The germline CDR1 and CDR2 sequences are SEHNR and FQNEAQ (reference sequence).

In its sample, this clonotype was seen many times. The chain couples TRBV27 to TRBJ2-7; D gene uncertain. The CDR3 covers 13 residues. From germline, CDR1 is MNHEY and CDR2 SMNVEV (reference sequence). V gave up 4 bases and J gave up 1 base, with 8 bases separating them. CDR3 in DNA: TGTGCCAGCAGTTCCGGGTGGTCCTACGAGCAGTACTTC. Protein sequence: CASSSGWSYEQYF.

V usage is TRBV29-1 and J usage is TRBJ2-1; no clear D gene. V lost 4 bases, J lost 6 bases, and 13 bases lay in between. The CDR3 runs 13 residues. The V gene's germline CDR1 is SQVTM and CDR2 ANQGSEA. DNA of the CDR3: TGCAGCGTTGTCCCGGATCCGATCAATGAGCAGTTCTTC. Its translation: CSVVPDPINEQFF.

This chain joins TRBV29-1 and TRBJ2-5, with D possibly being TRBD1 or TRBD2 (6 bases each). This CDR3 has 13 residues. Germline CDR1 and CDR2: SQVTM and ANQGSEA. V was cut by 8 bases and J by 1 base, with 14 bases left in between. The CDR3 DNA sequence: TGCAGCCATCGGGGGCAAGGCCAAGAGACCCAGTACTTC. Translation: CSHRGQGQETQYF. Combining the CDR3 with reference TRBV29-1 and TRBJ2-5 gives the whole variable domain SAVISQKPSRDICQRGTSLTIQCQVDSQVTMMFWYRQQPGQSLTLIATANQGSEATYESGFVIDKFPISRPNLTFSTLTVSNMSPEDSSIYLCSHRGQGQETQYFGPGTRLLVL.